This T cell receptor beta chain was sequenced in a study of vaccination and CD4 T cells after COVID-19. Study-wide background: The convalescent group had six males, four females, seven Caucasians, two Asians, one multiracial. Study outcomes and limitations: Relatively few convalescent patients were studied; early post-infection timepoints were not included. For convalescent patients, a median 86.3% of reactive clones surfaced exclusively after vaccination.

Treatment here: roughly 10-day PBMC culture with coronavirus spike peptide pools or control peptides (ViraFEST assay). Sequencing of the DNA from cultured CD4+ T cells was carried out with the Oncomine TCR Beta short-read assay. TCRdb ran MiXCR on the PCR reads and lists one entry per CDR3 protein. Altogether approximately 11,000 distinct CDR3 sequences are present, about 38% being singletons, with the ten largest covering 20% to 30%. The CDR3 totals 14 residues. The V gene's germline CDR1 is DFQATT and CDR2 SNEGSKA (reference sequence). A note on this clonotype: Its antigen remains unknown. An end of the junction differs from the germline gene, which may be a read error.

This chain uses TRBV20-1 with TRBJ2-7, with 10 bases identical to TRBD2. The material sequenced was cultured CD4+ T cells from blood. The sequence derives from a human donor with COVID-19. The CDR3 spells CSAEMVAGGHEQCF. The CDR3 DNA reads TGCAGTGCCGAAATGGTAGCGGGGGGTCACGAGCAGTGCTTC.